The next 3 T cell receptor beta chains were all read from a single sample in a study of cytomegalovirus exposure and HLA in healthy donors. The PCR ran on 60 Vbeta and 13 Jbeta primers. Some clones are missing from TCRdb's copy, which holds only in-frame ones; the method was immunoSEQ multiplex PCR. This sample has around 130,000 clones, with about 80% found just once. The sample consisted of PBMCs. These receptors were collected from a woman between 50 and 59 years old in good health and CMV-seronegative.

The chain couples TRBV4-1 to TRBJ2-3, with D tentatively TRBD2 (6 bases). The ends were cut back, 0 bases at V and 1 base at J, with 11 bases in the middle. CDR3 size: 16 residues. Germline V gene lookup returns CDR1 MGHRA and CDR2 YSYEKL. The chain's CDR3 is CASSQDGGVRTDTQYF. The DNA of the CDR3 is TGCGCCAGCAGCCAAGATGGCGGGGTGCGCACAGATACGCAGTATTTT.

This rearrangement joins TRBV6-5 to TRBJ1-5; 10 nucleotides line up with TRBD1. The V segment lost 4 bases and the J segment 6 bases; nucleotides outside the gene matches: 0. The V gene's germline CDR1 is MNHEY and CDR2 SVGAGI. This CDR3 has 13 amino acids. Here the CDR3 reads CASSWTGGQPQHF. The CDR3 DNA is TGTGCCAGCAGTTGGACAGGGGGTCAGCCCCAGCATTTT.

This rearrangement joins TRBV5-1 to TRBJ2-7; D not certain. The germline V gene has CDR1 SGHRS and CDR2 YFSETQ. Trimming removed 2 bases from V and 2 bases from J, with 8 bases in between. This CDR3 spans 13 amino acids. CDR3 bases: TGCGCCAGCAGCTTTGACGGAGCCTACGAGCAGTACGTC. Residues: CASSFDGAYEQYV.